A single sample is the source of the 31 T cell receptor beta chains below, sequenced in a study of blood T cell repertoires in COVID-19. Libraries were prepared by immunoSEQ multiplex PCR; TCRdb keeps only in-frame clonotypes and omits some of them. The table records 120,000 or so clones, roughly 90% of them present only once. The sequencing input was peripheral blood. These receptors were collected from a woman aged 80 or over with acute or convalescent COVID-19.

The gene calls are TRBV7-8 and TRBJ2-5; a weak D match, TRBD1 (6 bases). Trimming cost V 1 base and J 2 bases, with 11 bases left between them. This CDR3 region has 15 residues. Germline V gene lookup returns CDR1 SGHVS and CDR2 FQNEAQ. CDR3 nucleotides: TGTGCCAGCAGCTTAGAGGGGGACGGGCAAGAGACCCAGTACTTC. Protein product: CASSLEGDGQETQYF. Looking up the rest from reference TRBV7-8 and TRBJ2-5 gives the full variable domain: GAGVSQSPRYKVAKRGQDVALRCDPISGHVSLFWYQQALGQGPEFLTYFQNEAQLDKSGLPSDRFFAERPEGSVSTLKIQRTQQEDSAVYLCASSLEGDGQETQYFGPGTRLLVL.

The J gene is TRBJ1-6, the V gene TRBV12-5; 10 bases match TRBD1. Germline V gene data show CDR1 as LGHNT and CDR2 as FRNRAP. The CDR3 has 15 amino acids. Losses at the gene ends were 6 bases for V and 10 bases for J; bases not matched to a gene: 9. The CDR3 sequence is CASGPGQGVWSPLHF. Written as DNA, the CDR3 is TGTGCTAGTGGCCCAGGACAGGGGGTGTGGTCACCCCTCCACTTT.

This clone came up once. The gene calls are TRBV2 and TRBJ2-5, with TRBD2 identical over 8 bases. The junction had 4 bases not matched to a gene; V was cut back by 5 bases and J by 2 bases. CDR1 and CDR2 from the germline V gene are SNHLY and FYNNEI. The CDR3 runs to 14 residues. This CDR3 is CASSLSGTQETQYF. In DNA form, the CDR3 reads TGTGCCAGCAGTCTTAGCGGGACTCAAGAGACCCAGTACTTC.

The chain employs TRBV5-1 and TRBJ1-3, with TRBD1 matching over 11 bases. V shed 4 bases and J 4 bases; nucleotides not matched to a gene: 4. Germline V CDR1 and CDR2: SGHRS, YFSETQ. This CDR3 has 15 residues. The chain's CDR3 is CASSPDRGLGNTIYF. CDR3 nucleotide sequence: TGCGCCAGCAGCCCGGACAGGGGGCTCGGAAACACCATATATTTT.

The chain links TRBV4-2 to TRBJ2-5; no definite D call. V dropped 4 bases and J dropped 4 bases, with 16 bases sitting between them. The CDR3 extends over 15 amino acids. Germline lookup yields CDR1 LGHNA and CDR2 YNFKEQ. CDR3 loop: CASSPSPSVRETQYF. In DNA form, the CDR3 reads TGTGCCAGCAGCCCCTCTCCCAGCGTCCGAGAGACCCAGTACTTC.

This clone was seen just once. V and J are TRBV18 and TRBJ2-7; no clear D. The V end lost 1 base, the J end lost 2 bases, and 9 bases lay between the germline ends. Germline V lookup: CDR1 KGHSH, CDR2 LQKENI. The length of the CDR3 is 14 residues. The chain's CDR3 is CASSPQYTTYEQYF. DNA for the CDR3: TGTGCCAGCTCACCACAGTACACTACCTACGAGCAGTACTTC.

This clone was counted a few times. J is TRBJ1-5 and V is TRBV11-3, with D uncertain. V was shortened by 4 bases and J by 9 bases, with 16 bases between the two germline ends. CDR3 size: 14 residues. Looked up from germline, CDR1 is SGHNT and CDR2 is YENEEA. The CDR3 DNA reads TGTGCCAGCAGCTACCCGACTTACGAAGGGCCCCAGCATTTT. Translation gives CASSYPTYEGPQHF.

The chain uses TRBV6-2 or TRBV6-3 and TRBJ2-3; 11 positions match TRBD1. Trimming took 6 bases from V and 3 from J; bases not matched to a gene: 8. This CDR3 comprises 16 residues. The germline CDR1 and CDR2 sequences are MNHEY and SVGEGT. The CDR3: CASSPAGQGGTDTQYF. The CDR3 region has the DNA TGTGCCAGCAGCCCTGCGGGACAGGGGGGTACAGATACGCAGTATTTT.

This chain connects TRBV19 to TRBJ2-7; perhaps TRBD1 as D (6 bases). The germline CDR1 and CDR2 sequences are LNHDA and SQIVND (reference sequence). The length of the CDR3 is 15 residues. Deletions cut 4 bases from V and 6 bases from J, with 19 bases between. The DNA for the CDR3 is TGTGCCAGTAGTACACAGGGAAACCACCGAGGCGAGCAGTACTTC. This codes for CASSTQGNHRGEQYF.

The chain links TRBV5-1 to TRBJ1-3, with D unclear. The V end lost 2 bases, the J end lost 0 bases, and 12 bases lay between the germline ends. Germline V gene sequence: CDR1 SGHRS, CDR2 YFSETQ. CDR3 length equals 16 residues. CDR3 sequence: CASSFREGISGNTIYF. CDR3 DNA: TGCGCCAGCAGCTTCAGAGAGGGAATCTCTGGAAACACCATATATTTT.

This clone showed up just once. The chain couples TRBV28 to TRBJ2-1, with a tentative D call TRBD2 (6 bases). This CDR3 contains 15 residues. Trimming stripped 7 bases from V and 4 bases from J, with 17 bases between. Germline CDR1 reads MDHEN; CDR2 reads SYDVKM. Here the CDR3 reads CASTPGGFVYNEQFF. The CDR3 DNA is TGTGCCAGCACCCCCGGGGGTTTTGTTTACAATGAGCAGTTCTTC.

The chain is built from TRBV2 and TRBJ1-5, with a tentative D call TRBD1 (5 bases). Germline V gene sequence: CDR1 SNHLY, CDR2 FYNNEI. Trimming took 1 base from V and 7 from J, leaving 11 bases between them. CDR3 length: 14 residues. CDR3 coding DNA: TGTGCCAGCAGTGAAGACGGACACCGGCAGCCCCAGCATTTT. It translates to CASSEDGHRQPQHF.

The chain carries TRBV2 and TRBJ1-6; weak D call: TRBD1 (5 bases). V was clipped by 5 bases and J by 6 bases, with 14 bases between them. Germline CDR1 and CDR2: SNHLY and FYNNEI. The CDR3 totals 15 residues. The CDR3 loop reads CASSLWGVPNSPLHF. The CDR3 coding sequence is TGTGCCAGCAGTCTCTGGGGGGTTCCTAATTCACCCCTCCACTTT.

The CDR3 region is CASSRALNTEAFF. The DNA of the CDR3 is TGTGCCAGCAGTCGAGCATTGAACACTGAAGCTTTCTTT. This sequence joins TRBV6-5 and TRBJ1-1; no clear D. The ends were cut back, 5 bases at V and 0 bases at J, with 7 bases in the middle. Germline loops: CDR1 MNHEY, CDR2 SVGAGI. CDR3 size: 13 residues.

The chain links TRBV12-3 or TRBV12-4 to TRBJ1-2; weak D call: TRBD1 (6 bases). Between the trimmed V and J ends, which lost 5 bases and 5 bases, there was a span of 12 bases. The CDR3 sequence is 13 residues long. The CDR3 reads CASSPSTGYGYTF. As DNA, the CDR3 is TGTGCCAGCAGTCCCTCGACAGGATATGGCTACACCTTC.

This clone is a singleton in its sample. The chain is built from TRBV6-4 and TRBJ2-3, with D tentatively TRBD2 (5 bases). V lost 5 bases and J lost 3, with 18 bases in between. CDR3 length: 16 amino acids. The germline V gene has CDR1 MRHNA and CDR2 SNTAGT. CDR3: CASSSEGATRTDTQYF. The CDR3 DNA sequence: TGTGCCAGCAGTTCCGAGGGTGCGACCCGGACAGATACGCAGTATTTT.

The chain combines TRBV12-3 or TRBV12-4 with TRBJ1-1, with D uncertain. The CDR3 spans 13 residues. V dropped 6 bases and J dropped 1 base, with 9 bases sitting between them. CDR3 residues: CASSLVGNTEAFF. DNA of the CDR3: TGTGCCAGCAGCCTAGTGGGGAACACTGAAGCTTTCTTT.

This chain links TRBV6-1 with TRBJ2-1; TRBD2 agrees at 7 bases. The CDR3 length is 15 residues. Trimming cost V 3 bases and J 4 bases; bases outside gene matches: 6. Germline values: CDR1 MNHNS, CDR2 SASEGT. The CDR3 nucleotides are TGTGCCAGCAGTGACGGCGGGAGTTTGTACAATGAGCAGTTCTTC. Protein product: CASSDGGSLYNEQFF.

This clone showed up just once. One end of the junction is discordant with germline, which a read error may explain. The chain joins TRBV23-1 to TRBJ2-2, with D possibly being TRBD2 (5 bases). TRBV23-1 is an ORF, with its function uncertain. This CDR3 comprises 18 residues. The CDR3 here is CASSPENGRKQKHRGAVF. The CDR3 nucleotides are TGCGCCAGCAGCCCAGAAAACGGAAGAAAACAGAAACACCGGGGAGCTGTTTTT.

This rearrangement joins TRBV6-1 to TRBJ1-5; D not resolved. The CDR3 runs 14 residues. V lost 1 base to trimming and J lost 4 bases, with 8 bases between them. The germline CDR1 and CDR2 sequences are MNHNS and SASEGT. The CDR3 nucleotides read TGTGCCAGCAGTGAAGGGCAGCGTAATCAGCCCCAGCATTTT. It specifies CASSEGQRNQPQHF.

The V and J genes are TRBV28 and TRBJ2-7; 8 bases align to TRBD2. Germline V lookup: CDR1 MDHEN, CDR2 SYDVKM. The CDR3 is made up of 15 amino acids. V shed 5 bases, J shed 0 bases, and the junction held 6 bases outside the gene matches. CDR3 sequence: CASSPAGTSSYEQYF. CDR3 bases: TGTGCCAGCAGTCCGGCCGGGACTAGCTCCTACGAGCAGTACTTC.

This clone was detected once. J is TRBJ1-2 and V is TRBV7-9; D is perhaps TRBD1 (5 bases). Per germline, CDR1 SEHNR and CDR2 FQNEAQ (reference sequence). Trimming took 1 base from V and 3 from J, leaving 15 bases between them. The CDR3 is 16 residues long. The CDR3 DNA sequence: TGTGCCAGCAGCTTAGATGGGGGGTGGGACGACTATGGCTACACCTTC. This gives the protein CASSLDGGWDDYGYTF.

This chain links TRBV13 with TRBJ1-1, with D possibly being TRBD1 (5 bases). Germline V gene lookup returns CDR1 PRHDT and CDR2 FYEKMQ (reference sequence). The CDR3 is 14 residues long. Trimming cost V 3 bases and J 4 bases, with 12 bases left between them. The CDR3 sequence: CASSFGGEGTEAFF. CDR3 DNA: TGTGCCAGCAGCTTCGGGGGGGAGGGCACTGAAGCTTTCTTT.

V usage is TRBV2 and J usage is TRBJ2-2, with D possibly TRBD1 on 5 matching bases. V was trimmed by 1 base and J by 3 bases, leaving 6 bases between them. Germline assignment: CDR1 SNHLY and CDR2 FYNNEI. The CDR3 runs to 14 residues. CDR3 coding DNA: TGTGCCAGCAGTGAAGGACAGTACACCGGGGAGCTGTTTTTT. This encodes CASSEGQYTGELFF.

The chain recombines TRBV7-9 with TRBJ1-2; 7 bases are a match to TRBD1. After removal of 5 bases from V and 6 bases from J, the junction contained 6 bases not matched to a gene. This CDR3 has 13 residues. In germline, CDR1 is SEHNR, CDR2 FQNEAQ (reference sequence). The CDR3 DNA sequence: TGTGCCAGCAGCGCCAGGGGGTTGGATGGCTACACCTTC. Encoded protein: CASSARGLDGYTF.

This rearrangement joins TRBV7-9 to TRBJ2-7; 9 nucleotides match TRBD1. Germline CDR1 and CDR2: SEHNR and FQNEAQ (reference sequence). Trimming took 5 bases from V and 5 from J; bases not matched to a gene: 4. The CDR3 length is 13 residues. The CDR3 loop reads CASSTGTGNEQYF. CDR3 DNA sequence: TGTGCCAGCAGCACCGGGACAGGGAACGAGCAGTACTTC.

As DNA, the CDR3 is TGTGCCAGCAGTGGGCAGGACAGTTACACCGGGGAGCTGTTTTTT. Its translation: CASSGQDSYTGELFF. The chain employs TRBV2 and TRBJ2-2; tentative D call: TRBD1 (6 bases). V was trimmed by 4 bases and J by 3 bases, leaving 12 bases between them. Germline V lookup: CDR1 SNHLY, CDR2 FYNNEI. The CDR3 is made up of 15 amino acids.

The chain recombines TRBV12-5 with TRBJ2-3; 9 positions agree with TRBD1. Trimming at V came to 2 bases and at J to 0 bases, leaving 9 bases not matched to a gene. Germline lookup yields CDR1 LGHNT and CDR2 FRNRAP. This CDR3 spans 18 amino acids. The CDR3 coding sequence is TGTGCTAGTGGTTTGTACAGGGGGCATGCTTCTAGCACAGATACGCAGTATTTT. Translating it yields CASGLYRGHASSTDTQYF.

The chain uses TRBV5-6 and TRBJ1-5; D possibly corresponds to TRBD1 (6 bases). V lost 0 bases and J 3 bases, leaving 10 bases between the germline ends. Germline CDR1 and CDR2: SGHDT and YYEEEE. The CDR3 sequence is 15 residues long. DNA of the CDR3: TGTGCCAGCAGCTTGGCCGGACAGACCAATCAGCCCCAGCATTTT. Translated, it gives CASSLAGQTNQPQHF.

The chain combines TRBV5-4 with TRBJ2-7, with 14 bases aligning to TRBD2. V lost 4 bases and J lost 3; bases outside the gene matches: 6. Germline values: CDR1 SGHNT, CDR2 YYREEE (reference sequence). The CDR3 length is 16 residues. Here the CDR3 reads CASSPGLAGAIYEQYF. CDR3 sequence (DNA): TGTGCCAGCAGCCCGGGACTAGCGGGAGCGATCTACGAGCAGTACTTC.

This clone was picked up a small number of times. The CDR3: CASSSGSRVNTEAFF. DNA of the CDR3: TGCGCCAGCAGCTCAGGATCCAGGGTGAACACTGAAGCTTTCTTT. The chain has TRBV5-1 and TRBJ1-1; maybe TRBD1 (5 bases). V lost 3 bases and J 0 bases, leaving 12 bases between the germline ends. Germline CDR1 is SGHRS and CDR2 is YFSETQ. The CDR3 has 15 amino acids.